The entry below gives a single TCR beta chain sequence along with its context. Each participant's cohort was designated according to participant-reported clinical history. Exposed volunteers were people who met a COVID-19 case within 2 weeks before study entry. The data derive from a study of blood T cell repertoires in COVID-19. The wider study: Sources were T cells, B-cell-depleted T cells, or PBMCs; the material itself was cDNA or gDNA.

Original methodology: By means of reference gene primer amplification, nucleated cell counts were estimated. Profiling relied on immunoSEQ multiplex PCR, and the TCRdb table lists in-frame clones only, not all of them. V and J calls and clone size follow that table, whereas D and trimming were derived from the DNA. The data contain some 150,000 clones, less than 90% of them singletons. The receptor was derived from a woman aged 50 to 60 who had been exposed to COVID-19. Sequenced sample: PBMCs or T cells enriched from blood (not recorded which).

CDR3 nucleotides: TGTGCCAGCAGTAGCCGGGGGAGCTCCTATAATTCACCCCTCCACTTT. It translates to CASSSRGSSYNSPLHF. This rearrangement joins TRBV27 to TRBJ1-6; maybe TRBD1 (5 bases). Germline-derived CDR1 and CDR2 are MNHEY and SMNVEV (reference sequence). Trimming shortened V by 5 bases and J by 0 bases, and 11 bases separated the two germline ends. This CDR3 comprises 16 residues.